The T cell receptor beta chain described here comes from a study of post-analysis software for immune sequencing data. General study results and limits: A significant reduction in normalized Chao1 diversity was observed in multiple sclerosis patients versus controls. The study found TRBV5-6, TRBV5-1 and TRBV20-1 among 5 or 6 TRBV segments more frequent in patients than controls. The F measure placed samples prepared in the same batch into strongly shared clusters.

As regards this clonotype: Its specificity is unknown.

Included in the TCR beta cDNA libraries were unique molecular identifiers. TCRdb used MiXCR to reprocess the PCR reads, holding one entry per CDR3 protein. This table has 450,000 to 650,000 distinct CDR3 sequences, roughly 47% appearing once. This CDR3 is built from 15 residues. Germline assignment: CDR1 SGHTA and CDR2 FQGNSA. Trimming at V came to 4 bases and at J to 4 bases, leaving 9 bases not matched to a gene. This chain links TRBV7-2 with TRBJ2-7; 8 bases agree with TRBD1. The sequence was obtained from a girl between 10 and 17 years old with multiple sclerosis. Sequencing was done on a sample of blood. CDR3 coding DNA: TGTGCCAGCAGCTCAAGACAGGGGACGCGGTACGAGCAGTACTTC. Its translation is CASSSRQGTRYEQYF.